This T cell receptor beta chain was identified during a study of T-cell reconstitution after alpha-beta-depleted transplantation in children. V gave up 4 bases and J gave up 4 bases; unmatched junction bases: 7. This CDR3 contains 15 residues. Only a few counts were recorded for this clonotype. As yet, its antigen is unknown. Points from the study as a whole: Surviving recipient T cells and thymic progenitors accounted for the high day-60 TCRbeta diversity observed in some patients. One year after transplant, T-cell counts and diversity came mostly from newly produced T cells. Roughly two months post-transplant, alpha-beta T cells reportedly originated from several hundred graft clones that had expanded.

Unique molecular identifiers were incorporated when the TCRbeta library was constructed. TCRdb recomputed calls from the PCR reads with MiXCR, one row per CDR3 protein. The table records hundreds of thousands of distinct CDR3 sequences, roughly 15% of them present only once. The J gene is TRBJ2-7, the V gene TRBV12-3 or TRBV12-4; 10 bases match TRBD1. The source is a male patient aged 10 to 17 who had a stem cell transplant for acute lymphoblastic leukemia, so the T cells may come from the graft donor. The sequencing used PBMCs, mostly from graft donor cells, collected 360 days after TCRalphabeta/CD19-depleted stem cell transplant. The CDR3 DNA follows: TGTGCCAGCAGTTCGGGACAGGGGACTGCTTACGAGCAGTACTTC. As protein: CASSSGQGTAYEQYF.